The 4 T cell receptor beta chains listed next were all sequenced from one sample in a study of blood T cell repertoires in COVID-19. Libraries were prepared by immunoSEQ multiplex PCR; TCRdb keeps only in-frame clonotypes and omits some of them. The sample shows roughly 170,000 clones, roughly 84% of them seen only once. What was sequenced was PBMCs or T cells enriched from blood (not recorded which). Source of these receptors: a man aged 60-69 years who had recovered from COVID-19.

This clone was observed once. This chain uses TRBV7-3 with TRBJ2-6; TRBD2 matches at 8 bases. This CDR3 comprises 16 residues. V lost 5 bases and J lost 0; bases outside the gene matches: 3. Germline assignment: CDR1 SGHTA and CDR2 FQGTGA. The CDR3 nucleotides read TGTGCCAGCAGCCGCGGGGGGAGCTCTGGGGCCAACGTCCTGACTTTC. Translating it yields CASSRGGSSGANVLTF. The full variable domain, with the rest looked up from reference TRBV7-3 and TRBJ2-6, is GAGVSQTPSNKVTEKGKYVELRCDPISGHTALYWYRQSLGQGPEFLIYFQGTGAADDSGLPNDRFFAVRPEGSVSTLKIQRTERGDSAVYLCASSRGGSSGANVLTFGAGSRLTVL.

The V gene is TRBV21-1, the J gene TRBJ1-2; the DNA was not compared with TRBD1, the D call given in the table. TRBV21-1 is noted as a pseudogene. The CDR3 is 15 residues long. The CDR3 DNA sequence: TGTGCCAGCAGCGCTCGGGACAGGGCTAACTATGGCTACACCTTC. Encoded protein: CASSARDRANYGYTF.

The rearrangement joins TRBV6-5 to TRBJ2-7, with 11 nucleotides matching TRBD1. Germline-derived CDR1 and CDR2 are MNHEY and SVGAGI. Germline trimming cut 6 bases from V and 4 bases from J; bases unmatched to any gene: 2. The CDR3 runs to 13 residues. The CDR3 sequence is CASRDRGQYEQYF. DNA of the CDR3: TGTGCCAGCAGGGACAGGGGGCAATACGAGCAGTACTTC.

This chain connects TRBV10-3 to TRBJ1-1; D call uncertain. The CDR3 is 12 amino acids. Trimming removed 4 bases from V and 4 bases from J, with 7 bases in between. Germline-derived CDR1 and CDR2 are ENHRY and SYGVKD. The CDR3 reads CAISGSGTEAFF. In nucleotides, the CDR3 is TGTGCCATCAGTGGAAGCGGCACTGAAGCTTTCTTT.